The sequence of this T cell receptor (beta chain) was determined in a study of blood T cell repertoires in COVID-19 (dated by TCRdb to 2018 to 2020). About the study as a whole: Collaborator samples came from the United States, Italy and Spain and covered acute and convalescent phases of COVID-19. The prospective study material was composed of cDNA or gDNA derived from T cells, B-cell-depleted T cells, or PBMCs. The dataset comprised deeply sampled blood TCRbeta repertoires from subjects exposed to, actively infected with, or recovered from COVID-19. A freely available public database, intended as a resource for researchers studying the immune response to SARS-CoV-2, is where the repertoires were released. Samples were obtained from the ongoing ImmuneRACE study (first 160 participants) and from approximately 1,200 subjects provided by 6 global collaborators. Nearly every sample came with metadata listing a de-identified subject ID, COVID-19 status, age in years and sex. Where HLA class I and class II types were available, the types were taken from metadata supplied by the sample provider, not from assay-based typing.

Clipping removes 4 bases from V and 5 bases from J, with 5 as the unmatched junction base count. The germline V gene (reference sequence) gives CDR1 as SGHKS and CDR2 as YYEKEE. Spanning cysteine to phenylalanine, the CDR3 consists of 15 amino acids. Only CDR3 DNA remains: 45 bases, in frame from the first base. Worth noting for this clone: Its antigen specificity is not known. No base quality values were provided; no much bigger clone lies one nucleotide off. Other nucleotide sequences in the sample specify the same CDR3.

TCRbeta CDR3 regions were amplified from genomic DNA by means of the immunoSEQ Assay, a bias-controlled multiplex PCR. Concerning the study's data processing: The number of nucleated cells in each sample was estimated from the amplification of reference gene primers within the assay. To quantify the absolute abundance of each unique TCRbeta CDR3 rearrangement, sequence reads were collapsed and filtered. For each sample, productive Simpson clonality was calculated by taking the square root of Simpson's diversity index across productive rearrangements. TCRdb's version of the immuneACCESS table is confined to in-frame rearrangements and falls short of the full clone set. An unresolved V gene accounts for under half of the shortfall where checked; the remainder is of unknown origin. V, J and clone size are those of that table, while D and trimming were read from the DNA. This sample is represented by roughly 220,000 clones; about 88% of them were singletons. The ten most abundant clones make up about 2.9% of the sample.

Overall study outcomes, separate from this receptor: The amount of clinical and demographic metadata varied by source and participant and was provided uncurated.

Whole blood was collected in K2EDTA tubes by collaborating institutions according to the institutions' own protocols. For TCRbeta analysis, collaborators shipped samples as frozen whole blood, isolated PBMCs, or DNA extracted from either of those sample types. The sequence is built from TRBV5-5 and TRBJ2-1, and 11 bases in between align with TRBD1. The sequenced material came from peripheral blood. This TCR was recovered from a man aged 55 to 70 with acute or convalescent COVID-19. The CDR3 region: CASSPGQGVDNEQFF. The base sequence is TGTGCCAGCAGCCCGGGACAGGGGGTGGACAATGAGCAGTTCTTC.